Presented here are 30 T cell receptor beta chains from one specimen sequenced in a study of T cells in narcolepsy. Profiling relied on immunoSEQ multiplex PCR, and the TCRdb table lists in-frame clones only, not all of them. The sample contains more than 30,000 clones, around four fifths of which appear only once. The source material was memory (CD45RA-) CD4+ T cells from blood. The receptors come from a human donor in good health.

This clone was recorded once. The chain's CDR3 is CASSQEMRVNTGELFF. The CDR3 bases are TGCGCCAGCAGCCAAGAAATGCGCGTGAACACCGGGGAGCTGTTTTTT. The chain combines TRBV4-3 with TRBJ2-2, with D uncertain. The CDR3 is 16 residues long. Germline V gene lookup returns CDR1 LGHNA and CDR2 YSLEER. With 0 bases removed from V and 1 base from J, the gap between germline ends came to 9 bases.

This chain links TRBV2 with TRBJ2-2; 7 nucleotides match TRBD1. The CDR3 is 12 amino acids. Germline V gives CDR1 SNHLY, CDR2 FYNNEI. V was clipped by 7 bases and J by 4 bases; unmatched bases: 0. CDR3 region: CASNRGTGELFF. The CDR3 DNA follows: TGTGCCAGCAACAGGGGCACCGGGGAGCTGTTTTTT.

The chain employs TRBV12-5 and TRBJ2-3; weak D call: TRBD1 (6 bases). The germline V and J ends were trimmed by 1 base and 2 bases, with 7 bases remaining between them. This CDR3 spans 14 amino acids. Germline CDR1 and CDR2: LGHNT and FRNRAP. The CDR3 bases are TGTGCTAGTGGTTTGGGGACAGACACAGATACGCAGTATTTT. Translation gives CASGLGTDTDTQYF.

The rearrangement joins TRBV29-1 to TRBJ2-2; 8 positions agree with TRBD2. Germline CDR1 and CDR2: SQVTM and ANQGSEA. The CDR3 is made up of 14 amino acids. J gave up 5 bases and V 4 bases, and 6 bases lay outside the gene matches. The DNA for the CDR3 is TGCAGCGTTGCTATACTAGCGGAAACCGGGGAGCTGTTTTTT. Amino acid sequence: CSVAILAETGELFF.

This chain uses TRBV7-6 with TRBJ2-2; no clear D. V was clipped by 3 bases and J by 0 bases, with 5 bases between them. The CDR3 is 14 residues long. The V gene's germline CDR1 is SGHVS and CDR2 FNYEAQ. The CDR3 here is CASSFAANTGELFF. The CDR3 DNA reads TGTGCCAGCAGCTTCGCCGCGAACACCGGGGAGCTGTTTTTT.

The V and J genes are TRBV29-1 and TRBJ1-1; D may be TRBD1 (5 bases). Germline CDR1 reads SQVTM; CDR2 reads ANQGSEA. Trimming shortened V by 5 bases and J by 4 bases, and 14 bases separated the two germline ends. This CDR3 has 13 amino acids. The CDR3 is CSVCRGEGTEAFF. The CDR3, as DNA: TGCAGCGTTTGTAGGGGCGAGGGCACTGAAGCTTTCTTT.

The chain is built from TRBV2 and TRBJ2-3; D is possibly TRBD2 (6 bases). Trimming took 6 bases from V and 4 from J, leaving 20 bases between them. The CDR3 is 16 residues long. Germline V gene sequence: CDR1 SNHLY, CDR2 FYNNEI. In DNA, the CDR3 is TGTGCCAGCAGCGTCGAGACTAGGAGGAGCGCAGATACGCAGTATTTT. Translation gives CASSVETRRSADTQYF.

As for this clone: The sample has other DNA sequences that encode this CDR3 too. The V and J genes are TRBV5-4 and TRBJ2-7; 7 positions agree with TRBD2. The CDR3 totals 14 residues. Losses at the gene ends were 0 bases for V and 7 bases for J; bases not matched to a gene: 7. CDR1 is SGHNT and CDR2 is YYREEE in the germline V gene (reference sequence). CDR3 sequence reads: CASSLGGRAREQYF. CDR3 sequence (DNA): TGTGCCAGCAGCTTGGGGGGGAGGGCGAGGGAGCAGTACTTC.

DNA for the CDR3: TGTGCCAGCAGTGATGCCCTGAGGGAAAAACTGTTTTTT. It codes for CASSDALREKLFF. This rearrangement joins TRBV6-1 to TRBJ1-4, with D hard to call. Germline V lookup: CDR1 MNHNS, CDR2 SASEGT. The CDR3 length is 13 residues. Trimming took off 3 bases at V and 8 bases at J, with 10 bases between the two ends.

The chain recombines TRBV4-1 with TRBJ1-2, with 9 nucleotides matching TRBD1. There are 16 residues in the CDR3. Germline CDR1 is MGHRA and CDR2 is YSYEKL. Losses at the gene ends were 3 bases for V and 4 bases for J; bases not matched to a gene: 9. DNA of the CDR3: TGCGCCAGCAGCCATGAAGACGGGACAGGGTTCTATGGCTACACCTTC. The encoded protein is CASSHEDGTGFYGYTF.

Details on this clone: At the DNA level, this CDR3 is encoded by other sequences in the same sample as well. The chain employs TRBV7-2 and TRBJ2-5; 8 nucleotides line up with TRBD2. This CDR3 has 13 residues. V lost 11 bases to trimming and J lost 5 bases; unmatched junction nucleotides: 10. In germline, CDR1 is SGHTA, CDR2 FQGNSA. The CDR3 sequence: CAGTRRGGETQYF. DNA of the CDR3: TGTGCCGGGACCCGTCGGGGGGGGGAGACCCAGTACTTC.

The chain carries TRBV5-6 and TRBJ1-1, with D hard to call. Looked up from germline, CDR1 is SGHDT and CDR2 is YYEEEE. Trimming removed 2 bases from V and 12 bases from J, with 11 bases in between. The CDR3 length is 11 residues. This CDR3 is CASSFQEESFF. The CDR3 nucleotides read TGTGCCAGCAGCTTCCAGGAGGAGTCTTTCTTT.

This chain links TRBV4-3 with TRBJ2-5; D ambiguous. The CDR3 has 15 amino acids. Germline CDR1 reads LGHNA; CDR2 reads YSLEER. V was clipped by 0 bases and J by 5 bases, with 13 bases between them. In DNA, the CDR3 is TGCGCCAGCAGCCAAGAGAGAAAAGGGTTCGAGACCCAGTACTTC. It yields the protein CASSQERKGFETQYF.

The chain recombines TRBV28 with TRBJ2-4, with D possibly TRBD1 on 5 matching bases. The CDR3 spans 17 residues. CDR1 and CDR2 from the germline V gene are MDHEN and SYDVKM. The V gene lost 6 bases and the J gene lost 0 bases, with 18 bases spanning the gap. The CDR3 loop is CASSPPLRAGAKNIQYF. Written as DNA, the CDR3 is TGTGCCAGCAGCCCCCCCCTCAGGGCCGGAGCCAAAAACATTCAGTACTTC.

This chain connects TRBV5-4 to TRBJ2-1, with 8 bases lining up with TRBD2. With 4 bases clipped from V and 6 bases from J, the junction kept 6 bases outside the gene matches. Germline V CDR1 and CDR2: SGHNT, YYREEE (reference sequence). The CDR3 length is 14 residues. The CDR3 bases are TGTGCCAGCAGCCCCACCGGGACTAGCAATGAGCAGTTCTTC. Translated, it gives CASSPTGTSNEQFF.

The chain joins TRBV2 to TRBJ2-3; D remains unclear. The CDR3 loop spans 15 amino acids. Deletions cut 5 bases from V and 6 bases from J, with 18 bases between. Germline lookup yields CDR1 SNHLY and CDR2 FYNNEI. This CDR3 reads CASSFSGNPVDTQYF. CDR3 bases: TGTGCCAGCAGTTTCTCGGGTAACCCGGTGGATACGCAGTATTTT.

The genes are TRBV5-1 and TRBJ2-1; D unclear. This CDR3 contains 13 residues. The germline CDR1 and CDR2 sequences are SGHRS and YFSETQ. Trimming took 1 base from V and 7 from J, leaving 9 bases between them. The chain's CDR3 is CASSLFPGNEQFF. The CDR3 region has the DNA TGCGCCAGCAGCTTGTTCCCTGGGAATGAGCAGTTCTTC.

The V gene is TRBV15, the J gene TRBJ1-3, with no clear D. CDR1 and CDR2 (germline): LNHNV, YYDKDF (reference sequence). CDR3 size: 13 residues. Trimming shortened V by 0 bases and J by 2 bases, and 2 bases separated the two germline ends. The CDR3 coding sequence is TGTGCCACCAGCAGAGATACTGGAAACACCATATATTTT. This sequence encodes CATSRDTGNTIYF. Filled out from reference TRBV15 and TRBJ1-3, the complete variable domain reads DAMVIQNPRYQVTQFGKPVTLSCSQTLNHNVMYWYQQKSSQAPKLLFHYYDKDFNNEADTPDNFQSRRPNTSFCFLDIRSPGLGDTAMYLCATSRDTGNTIYFGEGSWLTVV.

The chain is built from TRBV7-9 and TRBJ1-2, with D perhaps TRBD1 (5 bases). This CDR3 has 13 amino acids. Germline values: CDR1 SEHNR, CDR2 FQNEAQ (reference sequence). Trimming removed 2 bases from V and 9 bases from J, with 13 bases in between. The CDR3: CASSLLSRESYTF. In nucleotides, the CDR3 is TGTGCCAGCAGCTTATTGAGCAGGGAGAGCTACACCTTC.

The rearrangement uses TRBV28 and TRBJ1-2; D uncertain. The CDR3 spans 13 residues. Germline-derived CDR1 and CDR2 are MDHEN and SYDVKM. Trimming took off 2 bases at V and 9 bases at J, with 13 bases between the two ends. This CDR3 is CASSLRAVLRYTF. In DNA, the CDR3 is TGTGCCAGCAGTTTAAGGGCGGTCCTGCGCTACACCTTC.

The rearrangement uses TRBV30 and TRBJ1-5; TRBD1 might be the D (5 bases). The V and J ends lost 1 base and 5 bases respectively, with 9 bases between them. The CDR3 sequence is 13 residues long. Germline V gene data show CDR1 as GTSNPN and CDR2 as SVGIG (reference sequence). In nucleotides, the CDR3 is TGTGCCTGGAGTGCTGGGGGGGATCAGCCCCAGCATTTT. It is translated as CAWSAGGDQPQHF.

The rearrangement uses TRBV6-5 and TRBJ1-1; unclear D gene. CDR1 MNHEY and CDR2 SVGAGI come from the germline V gene. V was trimmed by 0 bases and J by 6 bases, leaving 5 bases between them. The CDR3 runs to 12 residues. The CDR3 sequence: CASSYSSPEAFF. CDR3 DNA: TGTGCCAGCAGTTACTCGAGTCCTGAAGCTTTCTTT.

The chain combines TRBV10-3 with TRBJ2-3, with 8 bases that match TRBD2. Germline V CDR1 and CDR2: ENHRY, SYGVKD. The CDR3 has 13 residues. Trimming took 11 bases from V and 0 from J; bases not matched to a gene: 4. CDR3 nucleotides: TGTGCCTCCCGGGGGGGAAGCACAGATACGCAGTATTTT. It is translated as CASRGGSTDTQYF.

This rearrangement joins TRBV7-2 to TRBJ2-7; possible D gene TRBD1, 6 bases. Germline V gene lookup returns CDR1 SGHTA and CDR2 FQGNSA. Trimming shortened V by 1 base and J by 2 bases, and 9 bases separated the two germline ends. The CDR3 has 14 amino acids. CDR3 sequence: CASSLVGDTYEQYF. The CDR3 bases are TGTGCCAGCAGCTTAGTAGGGGACACCTACGAGCAGTACTTC.

V usage is TRBV2 and J usage is TRBJ2-5, with D possibly matching TRBD1 (6 bases). The CDR3 has 13 amino acids. Germline assignment: CDR1 SNHLY and CDR2 FYNNEI. V lost 4 bases, J lost 3 bases, and 9 bases lay in between. CDR3 residues: CASSGTAEETQYF. Written as DNA, the CDR3 is TGTGCCAGCAGTGGGACAGCCGAAGAGACCCAGTACTTC. The full variable domain, rest sourced from reference TRBV2 and TRBJ2-5, is EPEVTQTPSHQVTQMGQEVILRCVPISNHLYFYWYRQILGQKVEFLVSFYNNEISEKSEIFDDQFSVERPDGSNFTLKIRSTKLEDSAMYFCASSGTAEETQYFGPGTRLLVL.

J is TRBJ1-1 and V is TRBV6-1, with D possibly TRBD1 on 6 matching bases. CDR1 is MNHNS and CDR2 is SASEGT in the germline V gene. The V and J ends lost 5 bases and 7 bases respectively, with 17 bases between them. CDR3 length equals 14 residues. The CDR3 region has the DNA TGTGCCAGCAGTTCCTTGGACAGTAAGGGTGAAGCTTTCTTT. This gives the protein CASSSLDSKGEAFF.

The V and J genes are TRBV28 and TRBJ1-1; TRBD1 matches 9 bases. From germline, CDR1 is MDHEN and CDR2 SYDVKM. The V gene end was trimmed by 6 bases and the J gene end by 0 bases; junction bases not matched to a gene: 8. This CDR3 has 16 amino acids. In DNA form, the CDR3 reads TGTGCCAGCAGCTCTATAAGGGACAGGGTGAACACTGAAGCTTTCTTT. It is translated as CASSSIRDRVNTEAFF.

This chain links TRBV5-6 with TRBJ2-5; no clear D. V was cut by 2 bases and J by 2 bases, with 10 bases left in between. Germline V lookup: CDR1 SGHDT, CDR2 YYEEEE. The CDR3 extends over 14 amino acids. CDR3 region: CASSFWGRQETQYF. CDR3 in DNA: TGTGCCAGCAGCTTCTGGGGTCGTCAAGAGACCCAGTACTTC.

The gene calls are TRBV6-1 and TRBJ1-1, with D unresolved. This CDR3 contains 13 residues. Germline CDR1 reads MNHNS; CDR2 reads SASEGT. The V end lost 8 bases, the J end lost 2 bases, and 12 bases lay between the germline ends. CDR3 sequence: CASRRVYNTEAFF. Here the CDR3 DNA reads TGTGCCAGCCGGCGGGTCTACAACACTGAAGCTTTCTTT.

V usage is TRBV4-1 and J usage is TRBJ1-6; tentatively, D is TRBD1 (6 bases). The V end lost 4 bases, the J end lost 1 base, and 20 bases lay between the germline ends. The CDR3 runs 19 residues. CDR1 is MGHRA, CDR2 YSYEKL, per germline. CDR3 sequence reads: CASSRMSRGAESYNSPLHF. The DNA for the CDR3 is TGCGCCAGCAGCCGGATGTCACGGGGGGCTGAGTCCTATAATTCACCCCTCCACTTT.